Listed here are 20 T cell receptor beta chains from one sample, sequenced in a study of siplizumab effects on memory and regulatory T cells. Only in-frame clones appear in the TCRdb table, and some are missing; sequencing was by immunoSEQ multiplex PCR. This table has 100,000 or so clones, just over 90% appearing once. Sample: CD4+ T cells sorted from blood. The receptors were sampled from a human donor in good health.

The genes are TRBV25-1 and TRBJ2-2; D is unresolved. CDR3 size: 12 residues. Trimming stripped 5 bases from V and 6 bases from J, with 7 bases between. CDR1 and CDR2 (germline): MGHDK, SYGVNS. CDR3 in amino acids: CASSPWAGELFF. DNA of the CDR3: TGTGCCAGCAGTCCATGGGCCGGGGAGCTGTTTTTT.

The chain recombines TRBV27 with TRBJ1-6; D is uncertain. Trimming removed 5 bases from V and 0 bases from J, with 20 bases in between. This CDR3 has 19 residues. Germline V gene lookup returns CDR1 MNHEY and CDR2 SMNVEV (reference sequence). The CDR3 DNA follows: TGTGCCAGCAGTCGCCGCTTAGACACAAAGTTCTCCTATAATTCACCCCTCCACTTT. Translation: CASSRRLDTKFSYNSPLHF.

The J gene is TRBJ1-1, the V gene TRBV19, with D hard to call. V lost 5 bases and J lost 7, with 14 bases in between. In germline, CDR1 is LNHDA, CDR2 SQIVND (reference sequence). The CDR3 has 13 amino acids. The CDR3 reads CASSLMSRSEAFF. CDR3 DNA sequence: TGTGCCAGTAGTTTAATGAGTAGGAGTGAAGCTTTCTTT.

The chain uses TRBV2 and TRBJ2-1; 8 bases are shared with TRBD1. This CDR3 has 14 residues. V was clipped by 6 bases and J by 2 bases; unmatched bases: 3. The germline V gene encodes CDR1 SNHLY and CDR2 FYNNEI. The CDR3 bases are TGTGCCAGCAGCCTGGACAGGGCCTACAATGAGCAGTTCTTC. Translation gives CASSLDRAYNEQFF.

In this sample, this clone turned up once. The genes are TRBV6-5 and TRBJ1-6, with 7 nucleotides matching TRBD1. CDR3 length: 13 amino acids. Trimming cost V 8 bases and J 5 bases; bases outside gene matches: 3. From germline, CDR1 is MNHEY and CDR2 SVGAGI. The CDR3 sequence: CASAQGNNSPLHF. CDR3 coding DNA: TGTGCCAGCGCACAGGGGAATAATTCACCCCTCCACTTT.

The J gene is TRBJ1-5, the V gene TRBV5-1, with unresolved D. V lost 0 bases to trimming and J lost 6 bases, with 16 bases between them. CDR1 is SGHRS and CDR2 is YFSETQ in the germline V gene. The CDR3 consists of 16 residues. The CDR3 here is CASSLDYSGSGQPQHF. CDR3 DNA: TGCGCCAGCAGCTTGGATTATTCAGGCTCAGGTCAGCCCCAGCATTTT.

The rearrangement uses TRBV7-8 and TRBJ2-1, with 7 bases fitting TRBD2. With 5 bases clipped from V and 4 bases from J, the junction kept 5 bases outside the gene matches. This CDR3 is 14 amino acids long. Germline values: CDR1 SGHVS, CDR2 FQNEAQ. The CDR3 DNA reads TGTGCCAGCAGCAGCCGGGACTATTACAATGAGCAGTTCTTC. Translation: CASSSRDYYNEQFF.

V is TRBV12-5 and J is TRBJ2-7; D remains ambiguous. The CDR3 is made up of 13 amino acids. The ends were cut back, 3 bases at V and 0 bases at J, with 6 bases in the middle. In germline, CDR1 is LGHNT, CDR2 FRNRAP. The CDR3 here is CASGFVSSYEQYF. The CDR3 DNA follows: TGTGCTAGTGGTTTCGTTAGCTCCTACGAGCAGTACTTC.

The chain employs TRBV11-2 and TRBJ1-2, with 9 bases that match TRBD1. J lost 6 bases, V lost 1 base, and 9 bases had no gene match. The CDR3 sequence is 16 residues long. CDR1 and CDR2 from the germline V gene are SGHAT and FQNNGV. CDR3 nucleotide sequence: TGTGCCAGCAGCTTAGGGGGCGGAGACAGGGGGAATGGCTACACCTTC. Translating it yields CASSLGGGDRGNGYTF.

This chain joins TRBV6-6 and TRBJ2-5; D unresolved. The germline gives CDR1 MNHNY, CDR2 SVGAGI (reference sequence). The CDR3 has 15 amino acids. The germline V and J ends were trimmed by 4 bases and 7 bases, with 19 bases remaining between them. The CDR3 sequence is CASSSRLGPTGTQYF. The CDR3 coding sequence is TGTGCCAGCAGTTCCAGACTCGGTCCGACGGGGACCCAGTACTTC.

The chain employs TRBV14 and TRBJ1-2, with a weak D call TRBD1 (5 bases). V was clipped by 3 bases and J by 4 bases, with 18 bases between them. This CDR3 is 16 amino acids long. Germline V gene data show CDR1 as SGHDN and CDR2 as FVKESK. DNA of the CDR3: TGTGCCAGCAGCCAGGAAACGACAGTGGGGTTCTATGGCTACACCTTC. It codes for CASSQETTVGFYGYTF.

The chain joins TRBV25-1 to TRBJ1-3; D remains unclear. CDR1 is MGHDK, CDR2 SYGVNS, per germline. The CDR3 extends over 13 amino acids. The ends were cut back, 7 bases at V and 2 bases at J, with 9 bases in the middle. The CDR3 region is CASMHPAGNTIYF. The CDR3 DNA reads as TGTGCCAGCATGCACCCAGCTGGAAACACCATATATTTT.

This rearrangement joins TRBV19 to TRBJ1-1, with a tentative D call TRBD1 (5 bases). CDR1 is LNHDA and CDR2 is SQIVND in the germline V gene (reference sequence). V was shortened by 6 bases and J by 3 bases, with 14 bases between the two germline ends. The CDR3 runs 14 residues. In DNA, the CDR3 is TGTGCCAGTAGCCTCTCCGTGGGGGACACTGAAGCTTTCTTT. Protein product: CASSLSVGDTEAFF.

V and J are TRBV4-2 and TRBJ1-4; the D gene is possibly TRBD1 (5 bases). CDR1 and CDR2 (germline): LGHNA, YNFKEQ. The CDR3 totals 15 residues. The V gene lost 1 base and the J gene lost 8 bases, with 14 bases spanning the gap. CDR3 in amino acids: CASSQGGTVFEKLFF. The DNA of the CDR3 is TGTGCCAGCAGCCAAGGTGGGACGGTATTCGAAAAACTGTTTTTT.

The chain employs TRBV19 and TRBJ2-7; 8 positions match TRBD1. The CDR3 runs to 13 residues. The germline gives CDR1 LNHDA, CDR2 SQIVND (reference sequence). The trim removed 4 bases at V and 1 base at J, leaving 0 bases unmatched. The CDR3 coding sequence is TGTGCCAGTAGTAACAGGGGGTCCTACGAGCAGTACTTC. This translates into CASSNRGSYEQYF.

This chain links TRBV28 with TRBJ1-1; D is possibly TRBD1 (5 bases). V was clipped by 5 bases and J by 6 bases, with 22 bases between them. The CDR3 sequence is 16 residues long. Germline CDR1 and CDR2: MDHEN and SYDVKM. The CDR3 here is CASSPPTGVGFAEAFF. The CDR3 nucleotides read TGTGCCAGCAGTCCACCCACGGGGGTTGGATTCGCTGAAGCTTTCTTT.

The chain employs TRBV5-4 and TRBJ2-1; D gene ambiguous. Germline CDR1 reads SGHNT; CDR2 reads YYREEE (reference sequence). Trimming shortened V by 0 bases and J by 5 bases, and 6 bases separated the two germline ends. CDR3 length: 13 residues. The chain's CDR3 is CASSLGTDNEQFF. The CDR3 DNA is TGTGCCAGCAGCTTGGGTACGGACAATGAGCAGTTCTTC.

The chain combines TRBV4-2 with TRBJ2-3; weak D call: TRBD2 (5 bases). V lost 4 bases and J lost 6, with 11 bases in between. This CDR3 spans 13 amino acids. The germline gives CDR1 LGHNA, CDR2 YNFKEQ. The CDR3 nucleotides are TGTGCCAGCAGCCCCTATAGAGGGGATACGCAGTATTTT. It yields the protein CASSPYRGDTQYF.

The chain has TRBV6-1 and TRBJ1-2, with 7 bases that match TRBD1. V dropped 0 bases and J dropped 4; count of bases not matched to a gene: 5. There are 15 residues in the CDR3. The V gene's germline CDR1 is MNHNS and CDR2 SASEGT. The CDR3 DNA reads as TGTGCCAGCAGTGAAGCGGTAGGGGGCGCCTATGGCTACACCTTC. This codes for CASSEAVGGAYGYTF.

The genes are TRBV19 and TRBJ1-5; D remains unclear. The germline gives CDR1 LNHDA, CDR2 SQIVND (reference sequence). V dropped 2 bases and J dropped 5 bases, with 16 bases sitting between them. The CDR3 has 16 residues. The CDR3 loop reads CASSILPGRIDQPQHF. DNA for the CDR3: TGTGCCAGTAGTATACTACCGGGAAGGATCGATCAGCCCCAGCATTTT. The entire variable domain, with the rest obtained from reference TRBV19 and TRBJ1-5, is as follows: DGGITQSPKYLFRKEGQNVTLSCEQNLNHDAMYWYRQDPGQGLRLIYYSQIVNDFQKGDIAEGYSVSREKKESFPLTVTSAQKNPTAFYLCASSILPGRIDQPQHFGDGTRLSIL.